These 10 T cell receptor beta chains were all obtained from the same sample, sequenced in a study of Graves' ophthalmopathy and Graves' hyperthyroidism. TCR beta CDR3 amplification used RNA transcripts. After a first-round RT-PCR with HTBI primers, a second-round multiplex PCR was run. MiXCR, run by TCRdb on the multiplex PCR reads, gives a single entry per CDR3 protein. The table includes fewer than 600,000 distinct CDR3 sequences, approximately 15% detected once. Sequencing was performed on blood. Receptors originate from a young woman with Graves' ophthalmopathy.

This clonotype was seen at least ten times. This chain links TRBV29-1 with TRBJ1-1, with D maybe TRBD1 (5 bases). The germline gives CDR1 SQVTM, CDR2 ANQGSEA. The CDR3 is 15 amino acids. The ends were cut back, 7 bases at V and 1 base at J, with 19 bases in the middle. CDR3 in DNA: TGCAGCGCCCGGGACCACCTCGCAAGGAACACTGAAGCTTTCTTT. It yields the protein CSARDHLARNTEAFF.

This clonotype came up many times. The chain uses TRBV15 and TRBJ2-2; D is perhaps TRBD1 (6 bases). Germline CDR1 and CDR2: LNHNV and YYDKDF (reference sequence). The CDR3 totals 17 residues. With 1 base removed from V and 1 base from J, the gap between germline ends came to 13 bases. In DNA form, the CDR3 reads TGTGCCACCAGCAGAGGAATTTGGGGACAGAACACCGGGGAGCTGTTTTTT. It is translated as CATSRGIWGQNTGELFF.

At least ten counts were recorded for this clonotype. The chain couples TRBV20-1 to TRBJ1-6; D might be TRBD1 (5 bases). The V end was cut by 3 bases, the J end by 8 bases, with 11 bases between. Germline V gives CDR1 DFQATT, CDR2 SNEGSKA (reference sequence). The CDR3 is 13 amino acids. The CDR3 sequence: CSASGTEDSPLHF. In nucleotides, the CDR3 is TGCAGTGCTAGCGGGACTGAGGATTCACCCCTCCACTTT.

V gene TRBV7-2 combines with J gene TRBJ2-5; the D is unclear. The CDR3 is 14 residues long. Germline assignment: CDR1 SGHTA and CDR2 FQGNSA. Trimming removed 3 bases from V and 2 bases from J, with 10 bases in between. The CDR3 loop is CASSFYGEQETQYF. CDR3 nucleotides: TGTGCCAGCAGCTTTTATGGGGAACAAGAGACCCAGTACTTC. The entire variable domain, with the rest obtained from reference TRBV7-2 and TRBJ2-5, is as follows: GAGVSQSPSNKVTEKGKDVELRCDPISGHTALYWYRQSLGQGLEFLIYFQGNSAPDKSGLPSDRFSAERTGGSVSTLTIQRTQQEDSAVYLCASSFYGEQETQYFGPGTRLLVL.

This clonotype was recorded many times. The V gene is TRBV19, the J gene TRBJ1-2; possible D gene TRBD1, 5 bases. Germline V gene lookup returns CDR1 LNHDA and CDR2 SQIVND (reference sequence). Trimming left V 5 bases short and J 1 base short, with 11 bases between. This CDR3 contains 14 residues. The CDR3 sequence is CASSPRGINYGYTF. Here the CDR3 DNA reads TGTGCCAGTAGTCCTCGGGGGATTAACTATGGCTACACCTTC.

The table lists this clonotype with many counts. The chain uses TRBV7-3 and TRBJ2-5; 7 nucleotides align to TRBD1. J was trimmed by 3 bases and V by 5 bases; bases with no gene match: 18. Germline CDR1 reads SGHTA; CDR2 reads FQGTGA. CDR3 length equals 18 residues. CDR3 DNA sequence: TGTGCCAGCAGCCCCTCCCCGGTCGTTGCAGGGGGAAAAGAGACCCAGTACTTC. Protein: CASSPSPVVAGGKETQYF. Full variable domain (remainder filled in from reference TRBV7-3 and TRBJ2-5): GAGVSQTPSNKVTEKGKYVELRCDPISGHTALYWYRQSLGQGPEFLIYFQGTGAADDSGLPNDRFFAVRPEGSVSTLKIQRTERGDSAVYLCASSPSPVVAGGKETQYFGPGTRLLVL.

This clonotype was recorded at least ten times. The chain links TRBV6-2 or TRBV6-3 to TRBJ2-5; TRBD2 might be the D (7 bases). The CDR3 extends over 12 amino acids. Deletions cut 8 bases from V and 5 bases from J, with 12 bases between. In germline, CDR1 is MNHEY, CDR2 SVGEGT. CDR3 residues: CASGGGLETQYF. DNA for the CDR3: TGTGCCAGCGGGGGGGGGCTTGAGACCCAGTACTTC.

This clonotype was recorded many times. The chain carries TRBV6-1 and TRBJ2-5; D unclear. This CDR3 is built from 15 residues. Trimming cost V 1 base and J 2 bases, with 11 bases left between them. The V gene's germline CDR1 is MNHNS and CDR2 SASEGT. The CDR3 nucleotides are TGTGCCAGCAGTGAAGGGGCCAGCAGACAAGAGACCCAGTACTTC. Its protein product is CASSEGASRQETQYF.

The V call is TRBV9, the J call TRBJ2-2; D is possibly TRBD1 (6 bases). Trimming took 0 bases from V and 3 from J, leaving 6 bases between them. CDR1 SGDLS and CDR2 YYNGEE come from the germline V gene. This CDR3 has 14 amino acids. Here the CDR3 reads CASSVEGDTGELFF. For the CDR3, the DNA is TGTGCCAGCAGCGTAGAGGGGGACACCGGGGAGCTGTTTTTT.

This clonotype has a count of ten or more. The chain joins TRBV6-1 to TRBJ1-6, with D hard to call. Germline assignment: CDR1 MNHNS and CDR2 SASEGT. V was shortened by 1 base and J by 12 bases, with 4 bases between the two germline ends. The length of the CDR3 is 11 residues. DNA of the CDR3: TGTGCCAGCAGTGAAGTATTACCCCTCCACTTT. It yields the protein CASSEVLPLHF.